One TCR beta chain is described in this entry. Its antigen is currently unknown. The germline CDR1 and CDR2 sequences are SGHNT and YYREEE (reference sequence). The CDR3 is 13 amino acids. Trimming took 4 bases from V and 1 from J, leaving 8 bases between them. This specimen belongs to a study of T cell responses to AZD1222 COVID-19 vaccine. Study results and limitations: Repertoires were sampled only after the peak T cell response. Vaccine-associated CD4 TCRs spanned spike, dominant at 160-218 and 743-854. Seropositive status at baseline applied to only 6 or 7 AZD1222 recipients.

The assay was immunoSEQ multiplex PCR, and TCRdb's table has in-frame clones only and misses some. The sample includes approximately 71,000 clones, about four fifths seen only once; the top ten take 9.5% to 13%. Here the sequenced sample was peripheral blood, taken on day 0 of AZD1222 vaccination. The source is an adult in good health. The rearrangement joins TRBV5-4 to TRBJ2-5; D ambiguous. The DNA of the CDR3 is TGTGCCAGCAGCGCCGTGAGCCAAGAGACCCAGTACTTC. Translated: CASSAVSQETQYF.